Included here is one T cell receptor (beta chain) sequence, with context. What antigen it recognizes has not been identified. No base quality values were provided; no much bigger clone lies one nucleotide off. This sample stems from a study of T cells in tuberculosis (dated 2018 in TCRdb). Background on the whole study: The study combined CD1B tetramers and high-throughput TCR immunosequencing to characterize T cells specific for the mycobacterial lipid antigen glucose monomycolate (GMM). In a South African clinical cohort, IGRA-negative adolescents, IGRA-positive adolescents with latent tuberculosis and adults with active tuberculosis were compared, with about eleven people in each group.

At study entry, a tuberculin skin test and the QuantiFERON-TB GOLD In-Tube IGRA were used to screen adolescents for latent tuberculosis infection. Immunosequencing of unsorted cryopreserved PBMC covered, on average, around 99,000 T cells per clinical donor. Eleven high schools in the Worcester region of the Western Cape, South Africa, served as enrollment sites for adolescents aged 12 to 18 years. Around ten M. tuberculosis-infected adolescents and some ten uninfected adolescents, matched for age and sex, were selected. PBMC from adolescents were isolated by density centrifugation from freshly drawn heparinized blood and then cryopreserved. The paper's findings and limits, for the study overall: Which clinical samples got chosen depended on the availability of cryopreserved specimens, and the active tuberculosis cases were adults, whereas the controls were adolescents. Active tuberculosis TCR-alpha repertoires showed smaller mean NN-distances to GMM-specific TCRs than IGRA-negative controls, suggesting clonal expansion of these TCRs. Smaller NN-distances were partly driven by shorter CDR3-alpha lengths in active tuberculosis patients, and statistical significance was not reached for the TCR-beta difference. With the diverse GMM-specific repertoire as input, a classifier achieved around 87% accuracy (AUROC about 0.93), whereas GEM motif frequencies as input gave approximately 70% accuracy.

Trimming costs V 0 bases and J 2 bases, and their ends lie 7 bases apart. The CDR3 contains 14 residues, cysteine and phenylalanine counted. Only the CDR3 DNA is retained, 42 bases long and in frame from the first base. Via the germline V gene, CDR1 is MNHEY and CDR2 SVGAGI. TCR libraries were generated with the immunoSEQ multiplex PCR assay, using TCR-beta and/or TCR-alpha/delta assays for each sample. The Illumina high-throughput platform was used to sequence the amplified TCR libraries. Per the source publication's procedure: Clustering and dimensionality reduction relied on pairwise TCRdist distances among GMM-specific receptors from T cells that were either sorted ex vivo or expanded in vitro. The score assigned to each clinical repertoire was mean NN-distance, meaning the average TCRdist to the nearest 10% of tetramer-positive reference sequences. GEM TCR motif frequency was computed as the fraction of unique TCRs matching known GEM sequences by V/J usage and CDR3 length. Active tuberculosis was classified by linear discriminant analysis with leave-one-out cross-validation, implemented in scikit-learn. As stored in TCRdb, this immuneACCESS dataset retains in-frame rearrangements with V and J assigned. A fraction of the clones does not appear; measured against another copy, unresolved V genes explain less than half of the discrepancy, and the remainder lacks a known reason. That table supplies the V and J calls and clone size; D and trimming were determined from the DNA. The sample table records 20,000 to 25,000 clones; over 85% of these occur just once. Clones ranked in the top ten supply roughly 16% of the sample.

The rearranged chain carries TRBV6-5 and TRBJ1-1; TRBD1 could be the D gene, as 5 bases match. The receptor comes from a donor aged 10-30 years with latent tuberculosis or without tuberculosis infection. Some clones in this sample may be carry-over from other donors' samples. The sequencing input was PBMCs. The sequence in DNA is TGTGCCAGCAGTTACTCGGGACTCAACACTGAAGCTTTCTTT. This translates into CASSYSGLNTEAFF.